Sequencing of this T cell receptor (beta chain) was carried out in a study of blood T cell repertoires in COVID-19. Across the study: Donors in the United States, Italy and Spain gave samples during acute or convalescent COVID-19.

Participants' own reports of clinical history determined their cohort assignment. Clones were read by immunoSEQ multiplex PCR, and TCRdb kept only the in-frame ones, dropping some. The repertoire has some 380,000 clones, approximately 85% of them found once; the top ten carry around 1.9%. This TCR was recovered from a woman aged 35 to 49 with acute COVID-19. Sequencing was carried out using PBMCs or T cells enriched from blood (not recorded which).

The CDR3 sequence: CAISNSGQTNEKLFF. The CDR3 DNA reads TGTGCCATCAGTAATTCGGGACAGACTAATGAAAAACTGTTTTTT. This chain uses TRBV10-3 with TRBJ1-4, with 7 bases identical to TRBD1. Germline trimming cut 5 bases from V and 2 bases from J; bases unmatched to any gene: 5. CDR1 ENHRY and CDR2 SYGVKD come from the germline V gene. CDR3 length equals 15 residues.